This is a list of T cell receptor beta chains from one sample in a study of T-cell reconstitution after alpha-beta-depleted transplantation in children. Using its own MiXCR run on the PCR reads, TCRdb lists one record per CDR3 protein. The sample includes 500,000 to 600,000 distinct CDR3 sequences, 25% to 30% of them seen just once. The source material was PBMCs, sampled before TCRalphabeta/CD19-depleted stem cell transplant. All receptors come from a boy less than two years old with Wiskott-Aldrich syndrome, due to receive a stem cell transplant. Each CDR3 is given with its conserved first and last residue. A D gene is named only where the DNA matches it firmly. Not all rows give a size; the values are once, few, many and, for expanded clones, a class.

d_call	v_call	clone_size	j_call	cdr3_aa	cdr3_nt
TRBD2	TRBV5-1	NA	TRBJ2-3	CASVGRSSTDTQYF	TGCGCCAGCGTCGGGAGGAGCAGCACAGATACGCAGTATTTT
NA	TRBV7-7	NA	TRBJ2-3	CASSPVASGGTQYF	TGTGCCAGCAGCCCGGTGGCTAGTGGAGGTACGCAGTATTTT
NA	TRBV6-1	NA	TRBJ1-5	CASNPTNSNQPQHF	TGTGCCAGCAACCCAACTAATAGCAATCAGCCCCAGCATTTT
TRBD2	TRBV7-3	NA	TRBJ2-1	CASSSPGTSGAITYNEQFF	TGTGCCAGCAGCTCACCCGGGACTAGCGGGGCCATAACTTACAATGAGCAGTTCTTC
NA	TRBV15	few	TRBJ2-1	CATSRGIRGNEQFF	TGTGCCACCAGCAGGGGAATTAGAGGCAATGAGCAGTTCTTC
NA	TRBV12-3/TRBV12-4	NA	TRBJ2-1	CASSPLVRSEQFF	TGTGCCAGCAGCCCTCTAGTGCGATCCGAGCAGTTCTTC
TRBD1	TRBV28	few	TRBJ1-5	CASRGTKRRDRGIRSNQPQHF	TGTGCCAGCAGAGGGACCAAACGTCGGGACAGGGGTATTAGGAGCAATCAGCCCCAGCATTTT
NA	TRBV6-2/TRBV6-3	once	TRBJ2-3	CASSYASAVGADTQYF	TGTGCCAGCAGCTACGCTAGCGCCGTTGGGGCAGATACGCAGTATTTT
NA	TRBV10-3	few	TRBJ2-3	CATFWQNPRNHFRCQVQYF	TGTGCCACCTTCTGGCAGAACCCCCGCAACCACTTCCGCTGTCAAGTCCAGTATTTT
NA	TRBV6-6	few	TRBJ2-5	CASRMGETQYF	TGTGCCAGCAGGATGGGTGAGACCCAGTACTTC
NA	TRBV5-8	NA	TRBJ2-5	CASSFSVGLPQETQYF	TGTGCCAGCAGCTTTTCGGTAGGACTCCCCCAAGAGACCCAGTACTTC
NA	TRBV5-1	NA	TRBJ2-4	CASSLGGDSNIQYF	TGCGCCAGCAGCTTGGGAGGGGACTCGAACATTCAGTACTTC
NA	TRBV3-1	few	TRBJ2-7	CASSRGRSGEQYF	TGTGCCAGCAGCCGTGGGAGGTCCGGCGAGCAGTACTTC
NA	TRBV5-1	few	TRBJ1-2	CASSYVATANYGYTF	TGCGCCAGCAGCTACGTAGCGACAGCTAACTATGGCTACACCTTC
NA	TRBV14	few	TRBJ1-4	CASRSEERKLFF	TGTGCCAGCAGAAGTGAGGAGCGAAAACTGTTTTTT
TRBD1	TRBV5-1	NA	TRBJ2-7	CASSSWTGPTYEQYF	TGCGCCAGCAGCTCATGGACAGGGCCAACCTACGAGCAGTACTTC
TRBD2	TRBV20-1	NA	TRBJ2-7	CSARVASGFYEQYF	TGCAGTGCTAGAGTGGCTAGCGGGTTCTACGAGCAGTACTTC
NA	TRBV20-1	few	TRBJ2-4	CSAAESGKNIQYF	TGCAGTGCCGCCGAAAGCGGCAAAAACATTCAGTACTTC
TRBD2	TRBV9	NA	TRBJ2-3	CASSLSGRAFGDTQYF	TGTGCCAGCAGTCTTAGCGGGAGGGCCTTCGGTGATACGCAGTATTTT
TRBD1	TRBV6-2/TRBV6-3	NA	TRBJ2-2	CASRTGTGVTRGELFF	TGTGCCAGCAGAACCGGGACAGGGGTTACGAGGGGGGAGCTGTTTTTT
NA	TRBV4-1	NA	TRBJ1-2	CASSQEVQGVHYGYTF	TGCGCCAGCAGCCAAGAGGTCCAGGGCGTTCACTATGGCTACACCTTC
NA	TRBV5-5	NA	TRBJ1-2	CAAGNSPGYTF	TGTGCCGCGGGGAACAGCCCTGGCTACACCTTC
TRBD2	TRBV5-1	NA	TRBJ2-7	CASSSRGGSYEQYF	TGCGCCAGCAGCTCTCGCGGGGGATCCTACGAGCAGTACTTC
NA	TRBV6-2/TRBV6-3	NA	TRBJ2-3	CASSYGITDTQYF	TGTGCCAGCAGTTACGGTATCACAGATACGCAGTATTTT
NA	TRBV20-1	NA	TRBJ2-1	CSASGPEYSYNEQFF	TGCAGTGCTAGCGGGCCGGAGTACTCCTACAATGAGCAGTTCTTC
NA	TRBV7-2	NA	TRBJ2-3	CASSKPLGRDTQYF	TGTGCCAGCAGCAAACCTTTAGGGCGGGATACGCAGTATTTT
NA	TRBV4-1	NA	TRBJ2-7	CASSQGLGPLSYEQYF	TGCGCCAGCAGCCAAGGCCTGGGACCGCTCTCCTACGAGCAGTACTTC
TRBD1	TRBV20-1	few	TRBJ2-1	CSASWDRRSYNEQFF	TGCAGTGCTAGCTGGGACAGGCGCTCCTACAATGAGCAGTTCTTC
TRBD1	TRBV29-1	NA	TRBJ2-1	CSGGQGLLGHNEQFF	TGCAGCGGTGGACAGGGATTGCTCGGGCACAATGAGCAGTTCTTC
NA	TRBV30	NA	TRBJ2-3	CAWSVQIADTQYF	TGTGCCTGGAGTGTACAAATCGCAGATACGCAGTATTTT
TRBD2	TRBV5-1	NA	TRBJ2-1	CASSLAGLAGSNEQFF	TGCGCCAGCAGCTTGGCGGGACTAGCGGGAAGCAATGAGCAGTTCTTC